This TCR beta chain was recorded in a study of T cells after yellow fever vaccination. TCRdb analysed the 5' RACE reads with MiXCR anew, one entry per CDR3 protein. The repertoire holds about 50,000 distinct CDR3 sequences, with around 7% as singletons. The germline CDR1 and CDR2 sequences are MNHEY and SVGEGT. Trimming removed 6 bases at V and 7 bases at J, with 16 bases between. CDR3 length: 14 amino acids. This clonotype showed up many times. Sequenced material: CD8+ T cells sorted from PBMCs, taken roughly 15 days after the first yellow fever vaccination. The J gene is TRBJ1-5, the V gene TRBV6-2 or TRBV6-3, with D possibly TRBD1 on 5 matching bases. The source of this sequence is a man aged 18 to 29 who received the YFV17D yellow fever vaccine. DNA for the CDR3: TGTGCCAGCAGCAAAGTGGGGGTTTACCAGCCCCAGCATTTT. Amino acid sequence: CASSKVGVYQPQHF.